Detailed here is one TCR beta chain. Antigen: not known. The CDR3 sequence is 14 residues long. The V end was cut by 3 bases, the J end by 10 bases, with 16 bases between. Germline CDR1 and CDR2: LNHDA and SQIVND (reference sequence). This entry is derived from a study of siplizumab effects on memory and regulatory T cells. Whole-study findings and limits: Poor capture below about 10^-5 frequency left most alloreactive clones unmapped to unstimulated subsets. The naive T cell population seemed more diverse than memory cells and seemed a major contributor to the alloresponse.

About 100,000 TCR templates underwent assay in each sample. Produced via immunoSEQ multiplex PCR; TCRdb's table is partial and in-frame only. The table shows approximately 50,000 clones, with over 90% occurring only once. V gene TRBV19 combines with J gene TRBJ2-1, with D possibly TRBD2 on 5 matching bases. Source material: CD8+ T cells sorted from blood. The receptor was derived from a human donor in good health. The CDR3 protein is CASSIQLGFREQFF. CDR3 nucleotide sequence: TGTGCCAGTAGTATCCAACTAGGTTTCCGAGAGCAGTTCTTC.